This T cell receptor beta chain was sequenced for a study of blood T cell repertoires in COVID-19. The CDR3 has 13 amino acids. Per the germline V gene, CDR1 is SGHVS and CDR2 is FQNEAQ. V was trimmed by 5 bases and J by 4 bases, leaving 8 bases between them. Using immunoSEQ multiplex PCR, the repertoire was profiled, and TCRdb retains in-frame clones only, with some absent. The sample holds 55,000 to 75,000 clones, 80% to 85% seen once. This chain connects TRBV7-8 to TRBJ1-4, with D unresolved. Sequenced: peripheral blood. The clonotype originates from an elderly man with COVID-19, enrolled during active disease. CDR3 in amino acids: CASSPELNEKLFF. The CDR3 DNA sequence: TGTGCCAGCAGCCCGGAGCTTAATGAAAAACTGTTTTTT.